Below, one T cell receptor (beta chain) is given with its context. This specimen belongs to a study of shared clonotypes between healthy human individuals. Produced via immunoSEQ multiplex PCR; TCRdb's table is partial and in-frame only. In the table there are around 2,000,000 clones, around 93% of which are singletons. Trimming cost V 4 bases and J 3 bases, with 14 bases left between them. This CDR3 is 14 amino acids long. The germline V gene encodes CDR1 SGHRS and CDR2 YFSETQ. CD45RO-negative CD8 cells positively selected for CCR7 made up the naive population, which excluded terminally differentiated effector memory CD45RA+ cells.

The chain joins TRBV5-1 to TRBJ2-7, with TRBD1 as a possible D gene (7 bases). This clonotype was obtained from a man between 18 and 35 years old in good health. Some clones in this sample may be carry-over from other donors' samples. The sequencing input was naive CD8+ T cells from PBMCs. The CDR3 DNA reads as TGCGCCAGCAGCCCGACAGGGAGGAGCTACGAGCAGTACTTC. Translation gives CASSPTGRSYEQYF.